Presented here are 25 T cell receptor beta chains from one specimen sequenced in a study of control samples from healthy donors and cancer patients. TCRdb's copy holds only in-frame clones and misses some; the assay was immunoSEQ multiplex PCR. The profile covers roughly 200,000 clones, with 85% to 95% appearing a single time and more than 1.2% taken by the ten largest. The sample was blood. Every receptor here comes from a young man in good health.

This chain connects TRBV2 to TRBJ1-6; D perhaps matches TRBD1 (5 bases). The CDR3 is 15 amino acids. Germline CDR1 reads SNHLY; CDR2 reads FYNNEI. V was trimmed by 4 bases and J by 7 bases, leaving 14 bases between them. The CDR3 DNA follows: TGTGCCAGCAGTGGGGGCGGGGAACGCAATTCACCCCTCCACTTT. This gives the protein CASSGGGERNSPLHF. Based on the CDR3 plus reference TRBV2 and TRBJ1-6, the full variable domain is EPEVTQTPSHQVTQMGQEVILRCVPISNHLYFYWYRQILGQKVEFLVSFYNNEISEKSEIFDDQFSVERPDGSNFTLKIRSTKLEDSAMYFCASSGGGERNSPLHFGNGTRLTVT.

The rearrangement joins TRBV30 to TRBJ1-2; a weak D match, TRBD1 (6 bases). There are 13 residues in the CDR3. The germline V gene encodes CDR1 GTSNPN and CDR2 SVGIG (reference sequence). V shed 1 base and J shed 3 bases, with 9 bases lying between them. The CDR3 here is CAWSARTDYGYTF. In DNA form, the CDR3 reads TGTGCCTGGAGTGCGAGGACAGACTATGGCTACACCTTC.

The chain couples TRBV9 to TRBJ2-1, with 9 bases lining up with TRBD2. This CDR3 has 16 residues. V gave up 4 bases and J gave up 4 bases; unmatched junction bases: 9. In germline, CDR1 is SGDLS, CDR2 YYNGEE. The CDR3 DNA sequence: TGTGCCAGCAGCTTACTGGGGACTAGCACTTACAATGAGCAGTTCTTC. Amino acid sequence: CASSLLGTSTYNEQFF.

The rearrangement links TRBV5-1 to TRBJ2-1; D unresolved. The CDR3 spans 15 residues. CDR1 and CDR2 (germline): SGHRS, YFSETQ. Deletions cut 4 bases from V and 1 base from J, with 12 bases between. The CDR3 nucleotides are TGCGCCAGCAGCCAAAAAGCGTTTTCCTACAATGAGCAGTTCTTC. Encoded protein: CASSQKAFSYNEQFF.

V usage is TRBV21-1 and J usage is TRBJ1-5; TRBD1, as called in the table, went unchecked against the DNA. TRBV21-1 is assigned pseudogene status. The CDR3 is made up of 15 amino acids. For the CDR3, the DNA is TGTGCCAGCATCATTAACAGGGGTCAACATCAGCCCCAGCATTTT. It yields the protein CASIINRGQHQPQHF.

The V gene is TRBV12-3 or TRBV12-4, the J gene TRBJ2-1; D perhaps matches TRBD1 (7 bases). CDR3 size: 12 residues. The V gene lost 6 bases and the J gene lost 9 bases, with 12 bases spanning the gap. The CDR3 reads CASSRRGVEQFF. CDR3 DNA: TGTGCCAGCAGCCGCAGGGGGGTTGAGCAGTTCTTC.

This chain joins TRBV19 and TRBJ2-4, with a weak D call TRBD1 (6 bases). Germline V gives CDR1 LNHDA, CDR2 SQIVND (reference sequence). CDR3 length: 16 amino acids. Deletions cut 5 bases from V and 1 base from J, with 15 bases between. The CDR3 DNA is TGTGCCAGTAGTCAGGGGCAGGGTAGGGCCAAAAACATTCAGTACTTC. This sequence encodes CASSQGQGRAKNIQYF.

The J gene is TRBJ1-3, the V gene TRBV19, with D uncertain. The CDR3 totals 16 residues. V was shortened by 4 bases and J by 3 bases, with 16 bases between the two germline ends. CDR1 and CDR2 from the germline V gene are LNHDA and SQIVND (reference sequence). CDR3 in DNA: TGTGCCAGTAGTAGGGTGGCCGTCTTTGGTGGAAACACCATATATTTT. Its translation: CASSRVAVFGGNTIYF.

CDR3 residues: CASSLNPWTEAFF. CDR3 DNA: TGTGCCAGCAGCTTAAACCCATGGACTGAAGCTTTCTTT. The chain employs TRBV7-3 and TRBJ1-1, with no clear D. The CDR3 covers 13 residues. The ends were cut back, 1 base at V and 5 bases at J, with 8 bases in the middle. CDR1 and CDR2 from the germline V gene are SGHTA and FQGTGA. Using reference TRBV7-3 and TRBJ1-1 for the parts outside the CDR3, the full variable domain is GAGVSQTPSNKVTEKGKYVELRCDPISGHTALYWYRQSLGQGPEFLIYFQGTGAADDSGLPNDRFFAVRPEGSVSTLKIQRTERGDSAVYLCASSLNPWTEAFFGQGTRLTVV.

The V call is TRBV5-1, the J call TRBJ2-7; D uncertain. Deletions cut 2 bases from V and 0 bases from J, with 12 bases between. The CDR3 spans 15 residues. Looked up from germline, CDR1 is SGHRS and CDR2 is YFSETQ. The DNA of the CDR3 is TGCGCCAGCAGCTTTCTCCCCGCCAGCTCCTACGAGCAGTACTTC. The encoded protein is CASSFLPASSYEQYF.

The rearrangement links TRBV19 to TRBJ1-1; maybe TRBD1 (6 bases). The CDR3 contains 13 residues. Trimming removed 2 bases at V and 3 bases at J, with 7 bases between. CDR1 is LNHDA, CDR2 SQIVND, per germline (reference sequence). The CDR3 DNA sequence: TGTGCCAGTAGTATAACAGGGTACACTGAAGCTTTCTTT. Encoded protein: CASSITGYTEAFF.

This clone occurred once. This chain connects TRBV10-3 to TRBJ1-6, with D hard to call. The CDR3 length is 15 residues. V was cut by 1 base and J by 7 bases, with 11 bases left in between. Germline CDR1 reads ENHRY; CDR2 reads SYGVKD. The CDR3 bases are TGTGCCATCAGTGAGTACGCCGAGTTGAATTCACCCCTCCACTTT. It specifies CAISEYAELNSPLHF.

The rearrangement joins TRBV12-5 to TRBJ2-1; perhaps TRBD1 as D (6 bases). V was cut by 3 bases and J by 9 bases, with 18 bases left in between. CDR1 is LGHNT, CDR2 FRNRAP, per germline. This CDR3 contains 15 residues. The CDR3 sequence: CASGLVGAGAVEQFF. The CDR3 bases are TGTGCTAGTGGTTTAGTCGGGGCAGGGGCGGTTGAGCAGTTCTTC.

This chain connects TRBV11-1 to TRBJ2-1, with 10 bases matching TRBD2. Germline CDR1 reads SGHAT; CDR2 reads FQDESV (reference sequence). The CDR3 contains 16 residues. After removal of 2 bases from V and 2 bases from J, the junction contained 3 bases not matched to a gene. The CDR3 DNA reads TGTGCCAGCAGCTTACGGCTAGCGGGGGCCTACAATGAGCAGTTCTTC. This gives the protein CASSLRLAGAYNEQFF.

V usage is TRBV27 and J usage is TRBJ1-5, with D hard to call. Germline CDR1 MNHEY, CDR2 SMNVEV (reference sequence). V was clipped by 2 bases and J by 3 bases, with 8 bases between them. CDR3 size: 14 residues. In DNA, the CDR3 is TGTGCCAGCAGTTTAAACCCCTACAATCAGCCCCAGCATTTT. As protein: CASSLNPYNQPQHF.

The chain has TRBV18 and TRBJ1-3; D not resolved. The CDR3 spans 17 residues. From germline, CDR1 is KGHSH and CDR2 LQKENI. With 1 base removed from V and 2 bases from J, the gap between germline ends came to 15 bases. CDR3 nucleotides: TGTGCCAGCTCACCACGTCTGGAAAAGAGCCCTGGAAACACCATATATTTT. It yields the protein CASSPRLEKSPGNTIYF.

The gene calls are TRBV6-5 and TRBJ1-5, with TRBD1 matching over 8 bases. V shed 5 bases, J shed 4 bases, and the junction held 1 base outside the gene matches. Looked up from germline, CDR1 is MNHEY and CDR2 is SVGAGI. This CDR3 spans 13 amino acids. The CDR3 here is CASSRDRNQPQHF. CDR3 coding DNA: TGTGCCAGCAGTCGGGACAGGAATCAGCCCCAGCATTTT.

V gene TRBV7-3 combines with J gene TRBJ2-2, with D unresolved. Deletions cut 2 bases from V and 5 bases from J, with 12 bases between. CDR3 length: 15 amino acids. Germline assignment: CDR1 SGHTA and CDR2 FQGTGA. CDR3 sequence reads: CASSLGSLQTGELFF. CDR3 DNA: TGTGCCAGCAGCTTAGGATCGTTACAGACCGGGGAGCTGTTTTTT.

The J gene is TRBJ1-1, the V gene TRBV28, with D tentatively TRBD1 (6 bases). This CDR3 comprises 15 residues. Germline V CDR1 and CDR2: MDHEN, SYDVKM. The germline V and J ends were trimmed by 10 bases and 0 bases, with 18 bases remaining between them. In nucleotides, the CDR3 is TGTGCCAAAATCAAGGGGGGGGAACTGAACACTGAAGCTTTCTTT. It is translated as CAKIKGGELNTEAFF.

This rearrangement joins TRBV3-1 (or the pseudogene TRBV3-2) to TRBJ1-3, with D uncertain. The V end lost 2 bases, the J end lost 7 bases, and 9 bases lay between the germline ends. Germline CDR1 LGHDT, CDR2 YNNKEL (reference sequence). The CDR3 totals 13 residues. The chain's CDR3 is CASSQTLGNTIYF. CDR3 coding DNA: TGTGCCAGCAGCCAAACGTTAGGGAACACCATATATTTT.

The V call is TRBV5-4, the J call TRBJ1-3, with D perhaps TRBD1 (5 bases). With 3 bases removed from V and 0 bases from J, the gap between germline ends came to 10 bases. The CDR3 spans 15 residues. Looked up from germline, CDR1 is SGHNT and CDR2 is YYREEE (reference sequence). Here the CDR3 DNA reads TGTGCCAGCAGCTCGTCAGGGAGCTCTGGAAACACCATATATTTT. This sequence encodes CASSSSGSSGNTIYF.

This rearrangement joins TRBV18 to TRBJ2-7; D may be TRBD2 (5 bases). The CDR3 covers 14 residues. The germline V gene has CDR1 KGHSH and CDR2 LQKENI. V was trimmed by 5 bases and J by 2 bases, leaving 13 bases between them. This CDR3 reads CASSEGEVAYEQYF. DNA for the CDR3: TGTGCCAGCTCAGAGGGAGAAGTCGCCTACGAGCAGTACTTC.

This rearrangement joins TRBV12-5 to TRBJ2-1; D might be TRBD2 (6 bases). The length of the CDR3 is 18 residues. Between the trimmed V and J ends, which lost 0 bases and 9 bases, there was a span of 24 bases. Germline CDR1 is LGHNT and CDR2 is FRNRAP. This CDR3 reads CASGLVPDGGIRTSEQFF. The DNA for the CDR3 is TGTGCTAGTGGTTTGGTACCTGATGGAGGGATTCGTACAAGTGAGCAGTTCTTC.

The chain recombines TRBV28 with TRBJ2-2; D is perhaps TRBD1 or TRBD2 (5 bases each). CDR1 is MDHEN, CDR2 SYDVKM, per germline. V lost 5 bases and J lost 0, with 16 bases in between. The CDR3 covers 17 residues. The CDR3 nucleotides read TGTGCCAGCAGTCCGGGGTTAGGGGTGACGAACACCGGGGAGCTGTTTTTT. Translating gives CASSPGLGVTNTGELFF.

The gene calls are TRBV6-5 and TRBJ1-5; 9 nucleotides agree with TRBD1. With V trimmed by 5 bases and J by 16 bases, 12 bases remained unmatched. The CDR3 runs 13 residues. The germline gives CDR1 MNHEY, CDR2 SVGAGI. CDR3 nucleotide sequence: TGTGCCAGCAGTCCTAAGGGGGACAGGGTCGTTCATTTT. Its translation is CASSPKGDRVVHF.